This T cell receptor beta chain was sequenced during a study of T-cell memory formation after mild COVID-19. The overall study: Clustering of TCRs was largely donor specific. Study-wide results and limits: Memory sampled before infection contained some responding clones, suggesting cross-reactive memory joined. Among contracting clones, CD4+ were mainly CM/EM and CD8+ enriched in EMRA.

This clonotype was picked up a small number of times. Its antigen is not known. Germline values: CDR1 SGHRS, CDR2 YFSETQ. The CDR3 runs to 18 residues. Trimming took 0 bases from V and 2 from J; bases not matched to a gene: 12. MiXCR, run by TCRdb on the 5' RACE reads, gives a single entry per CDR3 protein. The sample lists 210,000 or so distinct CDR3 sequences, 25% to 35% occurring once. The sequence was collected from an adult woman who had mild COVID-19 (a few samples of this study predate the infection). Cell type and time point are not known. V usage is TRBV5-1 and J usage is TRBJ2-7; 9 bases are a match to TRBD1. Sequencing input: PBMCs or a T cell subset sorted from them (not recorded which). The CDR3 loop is CASSLERGQGKGTYEQYF. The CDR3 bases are TGCGCCAGCAGCTTGGAGCGGGGACAGGGAAAAGGAACCTACGAGCAGTACTTC.